This TCR beta chain was found in a study of cytomegalovirus exposure and HLA in healthy donors (dated by TCRdb to about 2017). Notes on the research overall: An earlier analysis of some 500 of the donors reported roughly 270 Gb of sequence data and around 110 million unique TCR beta sequences from roughly 200 million T cells. Around 320 gigabases of sequencing data and roughly 90 million unique TCR sequences were included in an early release covering about 700 HLA-typed donors. Among the roughly 380 genotyped donors, about 83% belonged to the genetic ancestry cluster associated with self-reported Caucasian donors. The study was designed to test whether signatures of past pathogen exposure could be identified by cataloging public T cell receptors. The study profiled the T cell repertoires of more than 500 subjects by immunosequencing and related them to cytomegalovirus serostatus. Besides the first cohort of approximately 710 subjects, a separate validation cohort made up of 95 to 150 different subjects was used. To predict cytomegalovirus infection status, the study combined high-throughput TCR immunosequencing, statistical association of individual TCRs with disease status, and machine learning. In a later analysis, previously published TCR beta repertoires from 666 donors were re-analyzed and high-resolution HLA genotyping was added so that TCR occurrence patterns could be studied. Rather than using new phenotypic data, the later analysis identified candidate immune exposures from TCR beta sequences and from how often those sequences occurred across donors. In an earlier analysis of more than 550 of the donors, high-throughput TCR beta sequencing was used to judge whether each TCR beta V gene segment behaved as functional or pseudogenic. Alongside the repertoire data, information on donor age, sex, ethnicity and CMV serostatus was compiled. A later genetic analysis used genome-wide SNP genotypes for about 60% of the roughly 670 donors, treating that subset as a discovery cohort. All discovery cohort repertoires had been generated on a single sequencing platform. HLA typing included class I and class II loci at four-digit resolution. The number of typed donors differed by locus: roughly 629-630 for A, B, C, DRB1 and DQB1; some 540 for DQA1; approximately 600 for DPA1; and some 430 for DPB1. Roughly five DR-DQ haplotypes were handled as single units for association and clustering because linkage in the cohort was strong. Across approximately 420 genotyped donors of the cohort, an average of roughly 250,000 unique TCR beta nucleotide sequences per donor were sequenced, and about a sixth of those sequences were non-productive. Study-wide conclusions, independent of this receptor: A later analysis found that TCR association rates varied across HLA loci, with DRB1 alleles showing the most associated TCRs and HLA-C alleles the fewest. It was suggested by the authors that the approach could potentially be generalized to other disease states and immunological phenotypes. Because HLA typing was unavailable for some donors at each locus, only the typed subset was used in association tests. V-gene and J-gene trimming of TCR beta chains was associated with a missense DCLRE1C variant in a later genetic analysis, and the association was replicated in an independent cohort. Only TCR beta chains were sequenced in this cohort, and the absence of alpha or paired-chain data limited detectable features. A further reported finding was that TCR beta sequences accurately predicted the HLA-A and HLA-B alleles for most subjects in the first cohort. The presence/absence analyses assumed that sequencing depth was roughly uniform across donors, and that assumption may not be true. The 87-base-pair reads could not distinguish some IMGT-functional V segments, including TRBV6-2 and TRBV6-3, so those segments were excluded. In a later analysis, most CMV-associated TCR beta chains were found to appear HLA-restricted, with HLA associations seemingly driven largely by CMV exposure. A cluster of highly shared sequence variants was judged likely to be a technical artifact of the sequencing pipeline. In vitro tests confirmed that a few of the cytomegalovirus-associated TCR beta chains recognize cytomegalovirus antigens. In a later analysis, some 18,000 TCR beta sequences were associated with specific HLA alleles at a false discovery rate of 0.05. In a later genetic analysis, fewer N-insertions in productive TCRs were reported among donors in an Asian-associated ancestry cluster than the approximately 630-donor mean. Correlated functional status among segregating V segments might be attributable to linkage disequilibrium, but an unknown experimental factor could not be ruled out. While some public TCRs were present in many individuals, most TCR sequences turned up only very rarely across donors. Because counts were too low, about 17 rarely observed V segments, including chromosome 9 orphons, were excluded from the earlier analysis of a few hundred of the donors. The only immune exposure information available for the cohort was CMV serostatus. In both the original and validation cohorts, the classifier was reported to diagnose cytomegalovirus status with high specificity and sensitivity. Assigning TCR associations to individual alleles was difficult when HLA alleles, especially DR and DQ, strongly co-occurred. Broadly in line with IMGT annotations, most TCR beta V segments showed up in productive rearrangements about 87% or about 30% of the time in an earlier analysis of several hundred of the donors. A later analysis reported that several top co-occurrence clusters appeared linked to parvovirus B19, influenza, CMV and Epstein-Barr virus. In a later analysis, HLA-associated TCR beta chains showed more clonal expansion and lower generation probabilities than non-associated chains that were equally common. A total of 164 TCR beta chains were listed by the study as associated with cytomegalovirus.

Concerning this clone: The antigen it recognizes is unknown. Per-base quality was not reported, and no clone a single base away is much larger than it.

According to the germline V gene, CDR1 reads SNHLY and CDR2 reads FYNNEI. The CDR3, cysteine through phenylalanine, is 14 amino acids long. Only the CDR3 DNA is retained, 42 bases long and in frame from the first base. The junction shows trimming of 3 bases on V and 9 bases on J, plus 14 bases between the germline ends. In total, roughly 710 healthy bone marrow donors made up the cohort. At the time of sampling, all cohort members were nominally healthy, though unrecorded immune exposures were likely present. The donor tested CMV seronegative, placing the donor among the 350 or so seronegative members of the cohort. Every donor gave a peripheral blood sample, and the peripheral blood mononuclear cells from that sample were used for TCR beta sequencing. Genomic DNA was extracted from the blood cell samples with the Qiagen DNeasy Blood Extraction Kit. Receptors were amplified or captured by the immunoSEQ multiplex PCR assay. A mixture of 60 forward primers for TCR Vbeta segments and 13 reverse primers for TCR Jbeta segments was used in the multiplex PCR. The CDR3 region of rearranged TCR beta genes was amplified from genomic DNA with a multiplex PCR assay. On the Illumina HiSeq System, the amplified TCR beta libraries were sequenced as 87-base-pair reads. On the study's bioinformatics: A later analysis counted tens of millions of unique TCR beta chains across the 500 to 850 repertoires, and 10 million to 11 million of these chains were shared by at least two donors. A nearest-neighbor algorithm error-corrected the raw reads and collapsed the reads into unique sequences, merging closely related sequences to remove PCR and sequencing errors. CDR3 sequences were aligned to IMGT reference sequences to assign V, D and J gene segments. For a sequence to be retained, at least a six-nucleotide match to both a V gene segment and a J gene segment was required. Rearrangements were classified as productive when the CDR3 lacked stop codons and remained in frame with V and J, and all other rearrangements were classified as non-productive. CDR3 was defined by IMGT convention, running from the second conserved V-encoded cysteine to the conserved J-encoded phenylalanine. In an earlier analysis of just under 600 of the donors, sequences lacking an unambiguous match to a single V gene segment were excluded. An earlier analysis of almost 600 of the donors classified V segments as functional when productive rearrangements were above 56.7% and as segregating when the standard deviation between donors was above 5%. A statistical classification framework was built for diagnosing cytomegalovirus status from the catalog of TCR beta chain sequences. In a later analysis, V and J genes were assigned by comparing TCR nucleotide sequences against IMGT/GENE-DB human TR gene sequences. A later analysis assigned CDR3 sequences and most-parsimonious VDJ recombination scenarios with the TCRdist pipeline. A later analysis defined each TCR beta chain by its CDR3 amino acid sequence plus V-gene family, and excluded reads lacking a unique V-gene family. To address suspected cross-contamination and a sequencing artifact, a later analysis removed 550 to 750 highly shared, low-generation-probability nucleotide sequences. In a later analysis, a clonal expansion index was calculated for each public chain from normalized within-repertoire ranks of inferred template counts. Generation probabilities in a later analysis came from a VDJ recombination model fitted to out-of-frame rearrangements, and those results were checked against IGoR. A later analysis scored TCR-TCR, TCR-HLA and TCR-CMV co-occurrence with hypergeometric tests, applying a repertoire-size bias correction to TCR pairs. False discovery rates were estimated in a later analysis by permuting HLA or CMV assignments 20 times. In a later analysis, co-occurring TCRs were grouped using DBSCAN, with TCRdist sequence similarity added in when clustering inside HLA-allele-positive subsets. Repertoires with fewer than 30,000 or more than 120,000 public chains, plus five repertoires with anomalous nucleotide sharing, were excluded from co-occurrence clustering. In its TCRdb copy, this immuneACCESS table keeps in-frame sequences only and misses some clones. Where compared with another copy, unresolved V genes explain less than half of these, and the others have no known cause. That table furnishes V, J and clone size, whereas the DNA furnished D and trimming. This sample lists 100,000 or so clones; approximately 88% were detected once. Jointly, the top ten make up under 2.5% of the sample.

The V gene is TRBV2 and the J gene is TRBJ2-2, with a weak D call of TRBD1 (6 bases match). The sequence was collected from a man aged 18 to 29 in good health and CMV-seronegative. Sequencing was carried out using PBMCs. The CDR3 has the sequence CASSDRGSRRELFF. The DNA sequence is as follows: TGTGCCAGCAGTGACAGGGGATCCCGACGGGAGCTGTTTTTT.